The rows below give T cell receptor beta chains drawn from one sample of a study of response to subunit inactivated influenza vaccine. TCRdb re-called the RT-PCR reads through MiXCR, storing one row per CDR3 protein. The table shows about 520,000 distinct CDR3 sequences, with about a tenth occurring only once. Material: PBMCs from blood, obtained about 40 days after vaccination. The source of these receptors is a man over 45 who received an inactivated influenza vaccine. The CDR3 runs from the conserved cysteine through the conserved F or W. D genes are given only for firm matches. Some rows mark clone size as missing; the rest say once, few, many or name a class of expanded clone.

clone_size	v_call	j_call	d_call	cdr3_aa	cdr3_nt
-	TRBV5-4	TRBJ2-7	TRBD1	CASSSWDRGLNEQYF	TGTGCCAGCAGCTCCTGGGACAGGGGGCTCAACGAGCAGTACTTC
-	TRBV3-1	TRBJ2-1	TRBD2	CASSRRLAGGPTYNEQFF	TGTGCCAGCAGCCGAAGACTAGCGGGGGGCCCTACCTACAATGAGCAGTTCTTC
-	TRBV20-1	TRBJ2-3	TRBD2	CCARDRRLAVQGGAQYF	TGCTGTGCTAGAGATCGACGACTAGCGGTTCAGGGTGGGGCGCAGTATTTT
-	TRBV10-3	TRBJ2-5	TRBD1	CAIKGQGFETQYF	TGTGCCATCAAGGGACAGGGTTTCGAGACCCAGTACTTC
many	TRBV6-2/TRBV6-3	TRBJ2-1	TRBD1	CASSRGTGVNEQFF	TGTGCCAGTTCTCGAGGAACAGGGGTCAATGAGCAGTTCTTC
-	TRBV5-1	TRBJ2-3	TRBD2	CASSHSGRPDTQYF	TGCGCCAGCAGCCACAGCGGGAGGCCTGATACGCAGTATTTT
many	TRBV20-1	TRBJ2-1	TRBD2	CSARDLPSGSISEQFF	TGCAGTGCTAGAGACCTGCCTAGCGGGAGTATAAGTGAGCAGTTCTTC
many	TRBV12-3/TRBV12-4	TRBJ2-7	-	CASSFSPGAYYEQYF	TGTGCCAGCAGTTTTTCCCCCGGGGCGTACTACGAGCAGTACTTC
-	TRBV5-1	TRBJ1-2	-	CASSSDAGALDGYTF	TGCGCCAGCAGCTCCGATGCGGGGGCGCTTGATGGCTACACCTTC
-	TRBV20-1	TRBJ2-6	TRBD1	CSALSGQGNSGANVLTF	TGCAGTGCTCTCTCGGGACAGGGGAACTCTGGGGCCAACGTCCTGACTTTC
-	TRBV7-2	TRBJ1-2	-	CASSTAGTGLSGYTF	TGTGCCAGCAGCACCGCCGGGACGGGACTCTCTGGCTACACCTTC
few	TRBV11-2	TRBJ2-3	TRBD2	CASSRWGNSGGAMDTQYF	TGTGCCAGCAGCCGTTGGGGAAATAGCGGGGGGGCAATGGATACGCAGTATTTT
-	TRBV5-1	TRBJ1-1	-	CASSLVTKTNTEAFF	TGCGCCAGCAGCTTGGTTACGAAAACGAACACTGAAGCTTTCTTT
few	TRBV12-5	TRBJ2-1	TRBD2	CASGLAGANEQFF	TGTGCTAGTGGCCTAGCGGGAGCTAATGAGCAGTTCTTC
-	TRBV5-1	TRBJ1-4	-	CASSLSGRQEKLFF	TGCGCCAGCAGCTTATCCGGGCGGCAGGAAAAACTGTTTTTT
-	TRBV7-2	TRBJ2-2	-	CASSLGTHTGELFF	TGTGCCAGCAGCTTAGGGACACACACCGGGGAGCTGTTTTTT
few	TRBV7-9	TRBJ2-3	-	CASSFRADTDTQYF	TGTGCCAGCAGCTTCAGGGCAGACACAGATACGCAGTATTTT
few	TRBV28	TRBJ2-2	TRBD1	CASTLTGTGVTGELFF	TGTGCCAGCACCCTAACCGGGACAGGGGTCACCGGGGAGCTGTTTTTT
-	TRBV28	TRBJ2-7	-	CASVLNRVGEQYF	TGTGCCAGCGTGCTAAACCGGGTGGGCGAGCAGTACTTC
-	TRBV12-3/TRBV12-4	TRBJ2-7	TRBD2	CASSLFSGGSEQYF	TGTGCCAGCAGTTTGTTTAGCGGGGGAAGCGAGCAGTACTTC
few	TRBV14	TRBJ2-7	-	CASSQTGSGEQYF	TGTGCCAGCAGCCAAACAGGGTCCGGCGAGCAGTACTTC
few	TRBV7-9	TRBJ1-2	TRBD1	CASSSTGTGFGYTF	TGTGCCAGCAGCTCAACCGGGACAGGGTTTGGCTACACCTTC
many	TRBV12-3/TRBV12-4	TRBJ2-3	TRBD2	CASSLSSGRTDTQYF	TGTGCCAGCAGCTTATCTAGCGGGCGAACAGATACGCAGTATTTT
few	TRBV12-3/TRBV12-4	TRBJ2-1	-	CASSRLYSYNEQFF	TGTGCCAGCAGCAGACTATACTCCTACAATGAGCAGTTCTTC
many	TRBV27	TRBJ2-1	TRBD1	CASRYRGRGNEQFF	TGTGCCAGCAGATACAGGGGGCGAGGCAATGAGCAGTTCTTC
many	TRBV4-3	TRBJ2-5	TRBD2	CASSQGLAGLQETQYF	TGCGCCAGCAGCCAAGGACTAGCGGGGCTCCAAGAGACCCAGTACTTC
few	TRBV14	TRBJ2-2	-	CASSQARSLGTGELFF	TGTGCCAGCAGCCAAGCCAGGTCCCTGGGGACCGGGGAGCTGTTTTTT
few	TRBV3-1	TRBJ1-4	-	CASSHGTAANNEKLFF	TGTGCCAGCAGCCATGGTACGGCAGCTAATAATGAAAAACTGTTTTTT